The TCR beta chain described here comes from a study of blood T cell repertoires in COVID-19. Looking at the study overall: Acute and convalescent COVID-19 samples came from the United States, Italy and Spain. From T cells, B-cell-depleted T cells, or PBMCs came the material, which was cDNA or gDNA.

This clone was counted a single time. The authors' processing: Nucleated cell number was recorded as an estimate derived from reference gene primer amplification. Assay: immunoSEQ multiplex PCR; the TCRdb copy retains only in-frame clones and omits some. V and J calls and clone size come straight from that table; D and trimming were deduced from the DNA. Seen here are over 70,000 clones, about four fifths observed once, and the top ten hold 6.3%. The germline V gene has CDR1 SGHTA and CDR2 FQGNSA. CDR3 size: 15 residues. J was trimmed by 5 bases and V by 3 bases; bases with no gene match: 7. This clonotype was sampled from a man in his 70s with COVID-19, enrolled during active disease. The rearrangement uses TRBV7-2 and TRBJ1-2, with 9 bases that match TRBD1. Material for sequencing was peripheral blood. DNA for the CDR3: TGTGCCAGCAGCTTGGGGACAGGGTTTAGTTATGGCTACACCTTC. Its protein is CASSLGTGFSYGYTF.